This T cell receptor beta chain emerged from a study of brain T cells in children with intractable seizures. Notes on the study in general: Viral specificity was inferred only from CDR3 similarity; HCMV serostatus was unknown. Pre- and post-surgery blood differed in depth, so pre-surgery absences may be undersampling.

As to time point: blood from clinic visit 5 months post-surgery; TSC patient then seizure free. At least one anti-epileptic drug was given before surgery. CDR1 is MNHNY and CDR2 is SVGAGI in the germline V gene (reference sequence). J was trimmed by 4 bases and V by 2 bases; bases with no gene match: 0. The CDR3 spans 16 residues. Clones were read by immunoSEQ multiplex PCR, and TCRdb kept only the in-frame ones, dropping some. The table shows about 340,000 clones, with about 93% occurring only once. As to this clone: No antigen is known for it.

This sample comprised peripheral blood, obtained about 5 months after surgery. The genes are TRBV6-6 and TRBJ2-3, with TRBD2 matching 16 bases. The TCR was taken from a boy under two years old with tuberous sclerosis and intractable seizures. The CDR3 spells CASSYGTSGGADTQYF. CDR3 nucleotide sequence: TGTGCCAGCAGTTACGGGACTAGCGGGGGGGCAGATACGCAGTATTTT.